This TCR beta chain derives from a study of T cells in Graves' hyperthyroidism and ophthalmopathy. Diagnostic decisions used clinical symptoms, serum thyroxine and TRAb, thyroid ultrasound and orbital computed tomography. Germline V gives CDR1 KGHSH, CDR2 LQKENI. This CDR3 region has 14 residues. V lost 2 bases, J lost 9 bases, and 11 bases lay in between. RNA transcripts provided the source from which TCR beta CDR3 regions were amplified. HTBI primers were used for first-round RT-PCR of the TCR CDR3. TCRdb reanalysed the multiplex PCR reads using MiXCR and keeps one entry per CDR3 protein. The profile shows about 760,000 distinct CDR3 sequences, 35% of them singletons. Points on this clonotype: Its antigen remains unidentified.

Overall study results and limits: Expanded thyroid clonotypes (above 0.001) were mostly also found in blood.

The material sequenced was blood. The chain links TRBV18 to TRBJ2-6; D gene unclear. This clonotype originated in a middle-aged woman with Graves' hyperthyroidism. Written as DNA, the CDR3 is TGTGCCAGCTCACCAAACGACGTTAACAACGTCCTGACTTTC. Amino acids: CASSPNDVNNVLTF.